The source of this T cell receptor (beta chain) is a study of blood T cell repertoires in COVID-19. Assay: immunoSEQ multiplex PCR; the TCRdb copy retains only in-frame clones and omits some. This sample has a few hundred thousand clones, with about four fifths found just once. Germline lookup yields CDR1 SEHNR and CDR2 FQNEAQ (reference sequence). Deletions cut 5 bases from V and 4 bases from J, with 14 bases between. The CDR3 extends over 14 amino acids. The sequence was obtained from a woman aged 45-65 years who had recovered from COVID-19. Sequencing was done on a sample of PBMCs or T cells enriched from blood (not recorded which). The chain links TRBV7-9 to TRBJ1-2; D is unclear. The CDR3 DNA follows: TGTGCCAGCAGCCCCGGGAAGGTTTCCTATGGCTACACCTTC. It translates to CASSPGKVSYGYTF.